Listed below are T cell receptor beta chains from one sample, sequenced in a study of CD8 T cells in Susac syndrome. TCRdb reanalysed the immunoSEQ multiplex PCR reads using MiXCR and keeps one entry per CDR3 protein. The data contain around 80,000 distinct CDR3 sequences, roughly 91% of them singletons. Sequencing was done on a sample of CD8+ T cells from PBMCs. These receptors were obtained from a human donor with multiple sclerosis. The CDR3 runs from the conserved cysteine through the conserved F or W.

v_gene	j_gene	CDR3aa
TRBV12-3/TRBV12-4	TRBJ2-3	CASSLGGADTQYF
TRBV6-2/TRBV6-3	TRBJ2-1	CASSFLAGLYNEQFF
TRBV11-2	TRBJ1-3	CASSLRAGAGNTIYF
TRBV6-1	TRBJ2-5	CASRGDEETQYF
TRBV27	TRBJ2-2	CASGDLAGLNTGELFF
TRBV2	TRBJ2-3	CASSATSGRQRDTQYF
TRBV3-1	TRBJ1-2	CASSQGREGDGYTF
TRBV7-6	TRBJ2-7	CASSAWDRSYEQYF
TRBV20-1	TRBJ2-7	CSARGQKNYEQYF
TRBV12-3/TRBV12-4	TRBJ2-1	CASSSLVIGPGAEQFF
TRBV30	TRBJ1-1	CAWNRGYAANTEAFF
TRBV11-2	TRBJ2-1	CASSFKNSGLAGGFEQFF
TRBV11-2	TRBJ1-4	CASSSQPTDEKLFF
TRBV4-3	TRBJ2-1	CASSQVWGGVHEQFF
TRBV30	TRBJ2-1	CAWISANEQFF
TRBV5-1	TRBJ2-1	CASSIPSNEQFF
TRBV13	TRBJ2-5	CASSLGVAAETQYF
TRBV3-1	TRBJ2-2	CASTDRGGAGELFF
TRBV14	TRBJ1-1	CASSTLDRGLGTEAFF
TRBV14	TRBJ1-2	CASSQDTNSLGYTF
TRBV11-2	TRBJ2-2	CASSVTGGFFSGELFF
TRBV7-8	TRBJ1-2	CASSLAMTVNYGYTF
TRBV4-1	TRBJ2-7	CASSQDTSGSYEQYF
TRBV27	TRBJ1-5	CASALGGDQPQHF
TRBV19	TRBJ1-5	CASSPPDRINQPQHF
TRBV7-8	TRBJ2-5	CASSPEPGQQETQYF